Below are 9 T cell receptor beta chains sequenced from a single sample in a study of shared clonotypes between healthy human individuals. Measured with immunoSEQ multiplex PCR; TCRdb has only the in-frame clones, and not every one. The repertoire includes about 2.1 million clones, about 93% of them detected once, and more than 1.5% sits in the top ten. CD45RO negativity and positive selection for CCR7 defined naive CD8 cells, a population that excluded terminally differentiated effector memory CD45RA+ cells. The source material was naive CD8+ T cells from PBMCs. The receptors were gathered from a man between 18 and 29 years old in good health. Some clones in this sample may be carry-over from other donors' samples.

Only one count was recorded for this clone. V usage is TRBV10-3 and J usage is TRBJ2-7, with 8 bases aligning to TRBD1. CDR3 length equals 14 residues. The ends lost 2 bases at V and 4 bases at J; junction bases unmatched: 4. The germline CDR1 and CDR2 sequences are ENHRY and SYGVKD. CDR3 sequence (DNA): TGTGCCATCAGTGAGGGCAGGGGGCTATACGAGCAGTACTTC. Protein sequence: CAISEGRGLYEQYF.

This chain connects TRBV4-1 to TRBJ2-1, with 9 positions matching TRBD2. The CDR3 totals 18 residues. V lost 4 bases to trimming and J lost 2 bases; unmatched junction nucleotides: 12. Germline CDR1 MGHRA, CDR2 YSYEKL. The CDR3: CASSPRLAGKRAYNEQFF. For the CDR3, the DNA is TGCGCCAGCAGCCCGCGGCTAGCGGGGAAACGAGCCTACAATGAGCAGTTCTTC.

V is TRBV14 and J is TRBJ2-2, with D possibly being TRBD1 or TRBD2 (5 bases each). CDR1 is SGHDN, CDR2 FVKESK, per germline. The V end was cut by 0 bases, the J end by 6 bases, with 20 bases between. The CDR3 runs to 18 residues. The CDR3 DNA sequence: TGTGCCAGCAGCCAAGAGGGGGATCCGGGGCTGAGACCCGGGGAGCTGTTTTTT. Encoded protein: CASSQEGDPGLRPGELFF.

The V gene is TRBV2, the J gene TRBJ1-2; D perhaps matches TRBD1 (6 bases). Germline V gene data show CDR1 as SNHLY and CDR2 as FYNNEI. Trimming removed 8 bases at V and 8 bases at J, with 21 bases between. The CDR3 totals 14 residues. The CDR3 region has the DNA TGTGCCAGCGTGGGGACATTCAAGGCCCAAGGCTACACCTTC. Protein product: CASVGTFKAQGYTF.

This chain links TRBV7-7 with TRBJ2-1; D possibly corresponds to TRBD1 (6 bases). Germline CDR1 reads SSHAT; CDR2 reads FNYEAQ (reference sequence). The CDR3 is 13 amino acids. V lost 1 base, J lost 9 bases, and 10 bases lay in between. The CDR3 loop is CASSLDRDGEQFF. CDR3 nucleotide sequence: TGTGCCAGCAGCTTAGACAGGGACGGTGAGCAGTTCTTC.

The chain joins TRBV9 to TRBJ1-2, with a weak D call TRBD1 (5 bases). The CDR3 has 15 amino acids. V lost 3 bases and J lost 8, with 20 bases in between. Germline-derived CDR1 and CDR2 are SGDLS and YYNGEE. CDR3 coding DNA: TGTGCCAGCAGCGGGCCGATTGGGGGAATAAGAGGCTACACCTTC. It specifies CASSGPIGGIRGYTF.

This chain uses TRBV11-1 with TRBJ2-7, with D tentatively TRBD2 (6 bases). Trimming removed 1 base from V and 3 bases from J, with 7 bases in between. Germline assignment: CDR1 SGHAT and CDR2 FQDESV (reference sequence). This CDR3 region has 13 residues. The CDR3 coding sequence is TGTGCCAGCAGCTTAGTGCGGGGCTACGAGCAGTACTTC. This codes for CASSLVRGYEQYF. Complete variable domain (other parts from reference TRBV11-1 and TRBJ2-7): EAEVAQSPRYKITEKSQAVAFWCDPISGHATLYWYRQILGQGPELLVQFQDESVVDDSQLPKDRFSAERLKGVDSTLKIQPAELGDSAMYLCASSLVRGYEQYFGPGTRLTVT.

This clone was detected once. Other DNA variants within this sample encode the same CDR3. The gene calls are TRBV29-1 and TRBJ2-1; 16 positions agree with TRBD2. The V and J ends lost 3 bases and 1 base, in that order; junction bases with no gene match: 3. Looked up from germline, CDR1 is SQVTM and CDR2 is ANQGSEA. This CDR3 region has 17 residues. The CDR3 nucleotides read TGCAGCGTTGAGGGACTAGCGGGAGGGGGGTCCTACAATGAGCAGTTCTTC. It is translated as CSVEGLAGGGSYNEQFF.

The genes are TRBV6-1 and TRBJ1-1; D uncertain. The germline V and J ends were trimmed by 1 base and 0 bases, with 9 bases remaining between them. CDR3 size: 15 residues. The V gene's germline CDR1 is MNHNS and CDR2 SASEGT. Here the CDR3 reads CASSEGSFLNTEAFF. CDR3 bases: TGTGCCAGCAGTGAAGGCAGCTTTTTGAACACTGAAGCTTTCTTT.